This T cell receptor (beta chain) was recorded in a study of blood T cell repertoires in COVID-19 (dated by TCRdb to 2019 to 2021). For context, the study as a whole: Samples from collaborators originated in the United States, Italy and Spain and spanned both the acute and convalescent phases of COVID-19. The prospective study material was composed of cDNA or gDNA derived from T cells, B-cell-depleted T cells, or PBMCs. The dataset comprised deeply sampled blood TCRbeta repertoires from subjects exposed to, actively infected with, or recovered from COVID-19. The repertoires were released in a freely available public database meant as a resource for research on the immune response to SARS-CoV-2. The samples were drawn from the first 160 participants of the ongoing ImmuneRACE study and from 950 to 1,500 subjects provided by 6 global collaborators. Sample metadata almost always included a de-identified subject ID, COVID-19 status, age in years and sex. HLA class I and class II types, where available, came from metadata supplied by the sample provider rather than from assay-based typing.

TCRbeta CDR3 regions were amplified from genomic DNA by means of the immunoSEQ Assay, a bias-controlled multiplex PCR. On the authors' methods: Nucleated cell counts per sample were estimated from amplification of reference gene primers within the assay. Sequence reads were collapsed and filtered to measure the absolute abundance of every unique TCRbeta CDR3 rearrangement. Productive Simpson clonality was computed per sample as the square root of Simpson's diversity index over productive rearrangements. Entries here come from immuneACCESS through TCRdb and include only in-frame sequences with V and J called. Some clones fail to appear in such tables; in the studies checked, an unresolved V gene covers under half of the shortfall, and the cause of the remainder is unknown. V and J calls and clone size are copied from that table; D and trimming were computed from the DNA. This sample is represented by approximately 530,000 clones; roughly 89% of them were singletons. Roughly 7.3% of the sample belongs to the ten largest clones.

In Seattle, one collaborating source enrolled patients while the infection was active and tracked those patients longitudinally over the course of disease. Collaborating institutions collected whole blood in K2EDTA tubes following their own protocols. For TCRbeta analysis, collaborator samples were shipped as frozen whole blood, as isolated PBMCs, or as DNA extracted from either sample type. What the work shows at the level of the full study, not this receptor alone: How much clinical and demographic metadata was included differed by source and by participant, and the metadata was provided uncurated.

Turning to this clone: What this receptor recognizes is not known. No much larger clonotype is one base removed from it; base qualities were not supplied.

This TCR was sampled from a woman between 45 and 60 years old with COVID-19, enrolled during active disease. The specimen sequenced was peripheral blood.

The DNA sequence is as follows: TGTGCCAGCTCACCACTTAACCCGAGCTCCTACAATGAGCAGTTCTTC. Its protein product is CASSPLNPSSYNEQFF. The chain employs TRBV18 and TRBJ2-1; no D segment can be confidently identified. The CDR3 spans 16 residues, from the cysteine through the phenylalanine. The CDR3 DNA has 48 bases and is translated from base 1. V and J lose 1 base and 0 bases, and a span of 10 bases separates them. According to the germline V gene, CDR1 reads KGHSH and CDR2 reads LQKENI.